Below, one TCR beta chain is given with its context. The table came from immunoSEQ multiplex PCR; TCRdb's copy has only in-frame clones and leaves some out. The sample has under 13,000 clones; 70% to 90% are singletons. The data were obtained in a study of blood T cell repertoires in COVID-19. About the research overall: The analysed material was cDNA or gDNA that came from T cells, B-cell-depleted T cells, or PBMCs.

Per the germline V gene, CDR1 is LGHDT and CDR2 is YNNKEL (reference sequence). The CDR3 is 14 amino acids. V gave up 4 bases and J gave up 2 bases; unmatched junction bases: 3. The material sequenced was peripheral blood. V usage is TRBV3-1 (or the pseudogene TRBV3-2) and J usage is TRBJ2-7, with TRBD1 identical over 9 bases. The source is a young man with active or convalescent COVID-19. The chain's CDR3 is CASSPGQGTYEQYF. The CDR3 DNA sequence: TGTGCCAGCAGCCCGGGACAGGGAACCTACGAGCAGTACTTC.